One and the same sample provided the 29 T cell receptor beta chains below, sequenced in a study of T cell responses to AZD1222 COVID-19 vaccine. Some clones are missing from TCRdb's copy, which holds only in-frame ones; the method was immunoSEQ multiplex PCR. The repertoire includes over 150,000 clones, roughly 87% of them detected once, and roughly 1.1% sits in the top ten. The specimen was peripheral blood, collected 28 days after the second AZD1222 dose. Every receptor here comes from an adult who received the AZD1222 COVID-19 vaccine.

The CDR3 DNA is TGCAGTGCCGAGGGGTGGGGTACGCAGTATTTT. Translating it yields CSAEGWGTQYF. The rearrangement uses TRBV20-1 and TRBJ2-3; the D call may be TRBD1 or TRBD2 (5 bases each). The V gene lost 6 bases and the J gene lost 8 bases, with 12 bases spanning the gap. Germline V CDR1 and CDR2: DFQATT, SNEGSKA (reference sequence). This CDR3 contains 11 residues.

This chain connects TRBV7-6 to TRBJ2-7; 9 positions agree with TRBD2. This CDR3 is built from 17 residues. With 0 bases clipped from V and 4 bases from J, the junction kept 10 bases outside the gene matches. CDR1 SGHVS and CDR2 FNYEAQ come from the germline V gene. The CDR3 coding sequence is TGTGCCAGCAGCTTAGCTCCTTCGACTAGCGGAAAGTACGAGCAGTACTTC. Translated, it gives CASSLAPSTSGKYEQYF. Using reference TRBV7-6 and TRBJ2-7 for the parts outside the CDR3, the full variable domain is GAGVSQSPRYKVTKRGQDVALRCDPISGHVSLYWYRQALGQGPEFLTYFNYEAQQDKSGLPNDRFSAERPEGSISTLTIQRTEQRDSAMYRCASSLAPSTSGKYEQYFGPGTRLTVT.

V is TRBV11-2 and J is TRBJ2-5, with D maybe TRBD1 (5 bases). This CDR3 has 15 residues. Trimming cost V 1 base and J 5 bases, with 14 bases left between them. The V gene's germline CDR1 is SGHAT and CDR2 FQNNGV. The CDR3 DNA reads as TGTGCCAGCAGCTTAGTTGGGGCGGTCGGGGAGACCCAGTACTTC. Its protein is CASSLVGAVGETQYF.

The genes are TRBV6-2 or TRBV6-3 and TRBJ2-4; D unclear. With 5 bases removed from V and 7 bases from J, the gap between germline ends came to 12 bases. Germline lookup yields CDR1 MNHEY and CDR2 SVGEGT. This CDR3 has 13 amino acids. This chain's CDR3 is CASSEIGRNIQYF. The CDR3 coding sequence is TGTGCCAGCAGTGAGATCGGGCGGAACATTCAGTACTTC.

This clone was seen a handful of times. The rearrangement joins TRBV27 to TRBJ2-7; 9 bases match TRBD1. CDR1 and CDR2 from the germline V gene are MNHEY and SMNVEV (reference sequence). The junction had 9 bases not matched to a gene; V was cut back by 5 bases and J by 4 bases. The CDR3 length is 15 residues. The CDR3 nucleotides are TGTGCCAGCAGTACTCCCGGGACAGGGATTTACGAGCAGTACTTC. Residues: CASSTPGTGIYEQYF.

V gene TRBV12-3 or TRBV12-4 combines with J gene TRBJ1-2; D gene ambiguous. V was shortened by 3 bases and J by 4 bases, with 6 bases between the two germline ends. This CDR3 spans 12 amino acids. CDR3 in DNA: TGTGCCAGCAGTTTGGCCACCTATGGCTACACCTTC. This gives the protein CASSLATYGYTF.

The V and J genes are TRBV7-8 and TRBJ1-5; tentative D call: TRBD1 (6 bases). CDR1 is SGHVS, CDR2 FQNEAQ, per germline. Trimming cost V 6 bases and J 0 bases, with 18 bases left between them. The CDR3 runs 17 residues. CDR3 sequence reads: CASSLREGQYSNQPQHF. For the CDR3, the DNA is TGTGCCAGCAGTCTCCGGGAAGGACAGTATAGCAATCAGCCCCAGCATTTT.

The chain employs TRBV12-5 and TRBJ2-7; D might be TRBD1 or TRBD2, each matching 5 bases. The V and J ends lost 1 base and 12 bases respectively, with 10 bases between them. The V gene's germline CDR1 is LGHNT and CDR2 FRNRAP. The CDR3 is 11 residues long. The CDR3 sequence is CASGLGRGPYF. CDR3 nucleotide sequence: TGTGCTAGTGGTTTGGGAAGGGGACCGTACTTC.

The chain recombines TRBV4-2 with TRBJ1-1; 11 bases map to TRBD1. The V segment lost 6 bases and the J segment 1 base; nucleotides outside the gene matches: 7. Germline V gene lookup returns CDR1 LGHNA and CDR2 YNFKEQ. CDR3 length equals 16 residues. CDR3 nucleotides: TGTGCCAGCAGGAAGGACAGGGGGCAGAGGAACACTGAAGCTTTCTTT. This sequence encodes CASRKDRGQRNTEAFF.

Only a few counts were recorded for this clone. V usage is TRBV7-2 and J usage is TRBJ2-7; D is undetermined. The V and J ends lost 0 bases and 6 bases respectively, with 3 bases between them. Germline values: CDR1 SGHTA, CDR2 FQGNSA. There are 11 residues in the CDR3. The CDR3 DNA reads TGTGCCAGCAGCTTAGCGCTCGAGCAGTACTTC. It yields the protein CASSLALEQYF.

The table lists this clone with a count of one. This CDR3 reads CATSRAIGGTYEQYF. The DNA for the CDR3 is TGTGCCACCAGCAGAGCCATTGGGGGGACCTACGAGCAGTACTTC. J is TRBJ2-7 and V is TRBV15; weak D call: TRBD2 (6 bases). This CDR3 is 15 amino acids long. Looked up from germline, CDR1 is LNHNV and CDR2 is YYDKDF (reference sequence). Trimming pared 1 base from V and 2 bases from J, leaving 12 bases between.

Details on this clone: Other nucleotide sequences in the sample specify the same CDR3. The chain combines TRBV6-5 with TRBJ1-5; D gene unclear. The CDR3 has 13 amino acids. Trimming stripped 2 bases from V and 2 bases from J, with 4 bases between. Germline CDR1 MNHEY, CDR2 SVGAGI. CDR3 DNA: TGTGCCAGCAGTTACGATGGCAATCAGCCCCAGCATTTT. Its translation is CASSYDGNQPQHF.

The chain recombines TRBV24-1 with TRBJ2-1, with a weak D call TRBD2 (5 bases). The germline gives CDR1 KGHDR, CDR2 SFDVKD. V was shortened by 4 bases and J by 6 bases, with 12 bases between the two germline ends. This CDR3 comprises 14 residues. The DNA for the CDR3 is TGTGCCACCAGTGACCCGCGAGGGTCCAATGAGCAGTTCTTC. Translation: CATSDPRGSNEQFF.

The rearrangement joins TRBV5-6 to TRBJ2-7, with 7 bases identical to TRBD2. The CDR3 sequence is 14 residues long. J was trimmed by 3 bases and V by 3 bases; bases with no gene match: 6. CDR1 is SGHDT and CDR2 is YYEEEE in the germline V gene. CDR3: CASSSGLSYYEQYF. The CDR3 DNA reads TGTGCCAGCAGCTCGGGACTATCCTACTACGAGCAGTACTTC. Supplemented by reference TRBV5-6 and TRBJ2-7, the full variable domain reads DAGVTQSPTHLIKTRGQQVTLRCSPKSGHDTVSWYQQALGQGPQFIFQYYEEEERQRGNFPDRFSGHQFPNYSSELNVNALLLGDSALYLCASSSGLSYYEQYFGPGTRLTVT.

This clone showed up just a few times. The chain combines TRBV18 with TRBJ1-2; TRBD1 might be the D (5 bases). The CDR3 extends over 15 amino acids. The germline CDR1 and CDR2 sequences are KGHSH and LQKENI. V lost 0 bases and J lost 7, with 15 bases in between. The CDR3 nucleotides are TGTGCCAGCTCACCACCTGGGACGCCCCTTGGTGGCTACACCTTC. Encoded protein: CASSPPGTPLGGYTF.

On this clone itself: The same CDR3 can be traced to other DNA sequences in this sample. The rearrangement joins TRBV3-1 (or the pseudogene TRBV3-2) to TRBJ2-7; a weak D match, TRBD1 (6 bases). The CDR3 sequence is 14 residues long. CDR1 is LGHDT and CDR2 is YNNKEL in the germline V gene (reference sequence). V was cut by 1 base and J by 3 bases, with 10 bases left in between. CDR3 DNA sequence: TGTGCCAGCAGCCAAGGACAGGATCTCTACGAGCAGTACTTC. Residues: CASSQGQDLYEQYF.

A single count supports this clone. The CDR3 reads CASSLSFSGGSSTTNEKLFF. The CDR3 DNA reads as TGTGCCAGCAGCTTAAGTTTTTCCGGGGGCTCAAGCACGACTAATGAAAAACTGTTTTTT. This sequence joins TRBV7-8 and TRBJ1-4, with a possible D match to TRBD1 (6 bases). The CDR3 is 20 residues long. Trimming stripped 2 bases from V and 2 bases from J, with 24 bases between. From germline, CDR1 is SGHVS and CDR2 FQNEAQ.

This clone was detected only once. The chain has TRBV11-3 and TRBJ2-2; a weak D match, TRBD2 (6 bases). This CDR3 contains 18 residues. Germline-derived CDR1 and CDR2 are SGHNT and YENEEA. Trimming left V 2 bases short and J 0 bases short, with 16 bases between. CDR3 coding DNA: TGTGCCAGCAGCTTAACCTGGGGGGAAGGGCCGAACACCGGGGAGCTGTTTTTT. Translation gives CASSLTWGEGPNTGELFF.

The chain links TRBV4-1 to TRBJ2-7, with TRBD2 as a possible D gene (5 bases). Trimming pared 1 base from V and 0 bases from J, leaving 10 bases between. CDR3 length equals 15 residues. The germline V gene has CDR1 MGHRA and CDR2 YSYEKL. CDR3 sequence reads: CASSQVYGVSYEQYF. The CDR3 nucleotides read TGCGCCAGCAGCCAAGTGTACGGGGTCTCCTACGAGCAGTACTTC.

The chain has TRBV5-5 and TRBJ1-1; the D gene is possibly TRBD1 (6 bases). Germline V gene sequence: CDR1 SGHKS, CDR2 YYEKEE (reference sequence). This CDR3 has 14 residues. Between the trimmed V and J ends, which lost 4 bases and 3 bases, there was a span of 13 bases. Here the CDR3 reads CASSLTGLDTEAFF. The CDR3 DNA reads TGTGCCAGCAGCCTCACAGGGTTGGACACTGAAGCTTTCTTT.

This sequence joins TRBV4-1 and TRBJ1-2; D perhaps matches TRBD1 (5 bases). Looked up from germline, CDR1 is MGHRA and CDR2 is YSYEKL. V lost 7 bases, J lost 5 bases, and 17 bases lay in between. The CDR3 has 14 amino acids. The CDR3 region is CASTKVREGYGYTF. The CDR3 DNA reads as TGCGCCAGCACCAAAGTACGCGAGGGGTATGGCTACACCTTC.

The chain has TRBV4-1 and TRBJ1-2, with TRBD1 as a possible D gene (5 bases). Trimming removed 1 base from V and 6 bases from J, with 12 bases in between. The CDR3 sequence is 14 residues long. Per germline, CDR1 MGHRA and CDR2 YSYEKL. CDR3 region: CASSQVGEIHGYTF. For the CDR3, the DNA is TGCGCCAGCAGCCAAGTAGGGGAAATCCATGGCTACACCTTC.

The chain uses TRBV4-1 and TRBJ2-1; a possible D gene is TRBD2 (7 bases). The CDR3 runs to 14 residues. V was cut by 3 bases and J by 9 bases, with 15 bases left in between. The germline V gene has CDR1 MGHRA and CDR2 YSYEKL. The CDR3 coding sequence is TGCGCCAGCAGCCAGACCCAGGGGAGGGTTGAGCAGTTCTTC. Encoded protein: CASSQTQGRVEQFF.

The chain links TRBV7-8 to TRBJ1-5; D unclear. CDR3 length: 16 residues. Germline V gene data show CDR1 as SGHVS and CDR2 as FQNEAQ. Between the trimmed V and J ends, which lost 5 bases and 4 bases, there was a span of 18 bases. The CDR3: CASSRERTAFNQPQHF. Here the CDR3 DNA reads TGTGCCAGCAGCAGAGAAAGGACGGCCTTTAATCAGCCCCAGCATTTT.

This chain connects TRBV5-4 to TRBJ2-1; TRBD1 aligns across 7 bases. The CDR3 loop spans 16 amino acids. Germline V gives CDR1 SGHNT, CDR2 YYREEE (reference sequence). V trimming: 5 bases; J trimming: 4 bases; junction bases outside the gene matches: 12. This CDR3 is CASSPNPDRRYNEQFF. The CDR3, as DNA: TGTGCCAGCAGTCCCAATCCGGACAGGAGATACAATGAGCAGTTCTTC.

V is TRBV7-2 and J is TRBJ1-4; TRBD1 agrees at 7 bases. V lost 4 bases to trimming and J lost 5 bases; unmatched junction nucleotides: 7. CDR3 length: 15 amino acids. Looked up from germline, CDR1 is SGHTA and CDR2 is FQGNSA. The CDR3: CASSWFTGANEKLFF. The CDR3 region has the DNA TGTGCCAGCAGCTGGTTCACAGGGGCCAATGAAAAACTGTTTTTT.

The chain is built from TRBV7-9 and TRBJ2-7, with a possible D match to TRBD1 (5 bases). The V gene lost 5 bases and the J gene lost 2 bases, with 19 bases spanning the gap. The CDR3 is made up of 16 amino acids. Germline assignment: CDR1 SEHNR and CDR2 FQNEAQ (reference sequence). Here the CDR3 reads CASSPLALGAAYEQYF. The CDR3 DNA is TGTGCCAGCAGCCCCCTCGCTTTAGGGGCGGCCTACGAGCAGTACTTC.

The J gene is TRBJ1-4, the V gene TRBV6-5, with 10 bases lining up with TRBD1. In germline, CDR1 is MNHEY, CDR2 SVGAGI. The CDR3 runs to 15 residues. V lost 5 bases, J lost 5 bases, and 5 bases stayed unmatched. The CDR3 loop reads CASSQRQGANEKLFF. CDR3 DNA sequence: TGTGCCAGCAGTCAAAGACAGGGGGCGAATGAAAAACTGTTTTTT.

This clone was seen once. The chain carries TRBV7-8 and TRBJ1-6; tentative D call: TRBD1 (6 bases). The V gene's germline CDR1 is SGHVS and CDR2 FQNEAQ. There are 15 residues in the CDR3. V was clipped by 1 base and J by 8 bases, with 12 bases between them. For the CDR3, the DNA is TGTGCCAGCAGCTTAGAGGCAGGGGCAGATTCACCCCTCCACTTT. It translates to CASSLEAGADSPLHF.